This T cell receptor (beta chain) was captured in a study of T cells after yellow fever vaccination. At the level of the study: When fractions had low cell numbers, they were prepared with SMART-Seq v4 Ultra Low Input.

5'RACE template switching added a universal primer site and UMIs to TCR cDNA. TCRdb re-derived calls from the 5' RACE reads in MiXCR, one entry per CDR3 protein. The sample includes about 310,000 distinct CDR3 sequences, approximately 3.9% seen only once; the top ten take 23%. Per germline, CDR1 SEHNR and CDR2 FQNEAQ (reference sequence). The germline V and J ends were trimmed by 1 base and 9 bases, with 18 bases remaining between them. The CDR3 extends over 15 amino acids. Study conclusions and caveats: Although most clonotypes did not, a small share appeared in both CD4 and CD8 compartments. Reappearance after the booster was observed for most primary-vaccination clones (96% CD4, approximately 90% CD8).

Points on this clonotype: Its matching antigen is unknown.

The receptor was isolated from a young man who received the YFV17D yellow fever vaccine. The sequencing used PBMCs, collected on the day of the yellow fever booster vaccination. The chain combines TRBV7-9 with TRBJ2-5, with a possible D match to TRBD1 (6 bases). The CDR3 spells CASSLGGTRIISQYF. Here the CDR3 DNA reads TGTGCCAGCAGCTTAGGTGGGACAAGGATAATTTCCCAGTACTTC.